The 28 T cell receptor beta chains below were found in one sample sequenced in a study of memory CD4+ T cells and cytomegalovirus serostatus. Single viable CD3+CD4+CD8-CD45RO+ cells were sorted as the memory CD4+ T cells. Only in-frame clones appear in the TCRdb table, and some are missing; sequencing was by immunoSEQ multiplex PCR. Of 45,000 to 65,000 clones in the sample, around 80% were seen once. Sequencing used memory CD4+ T cells from blood. Every receptor here comes from an adult in good health and CMV-seropositive.

This clone occurred once. The chain joins TRBV10-3 to TRBJ1-2; D possibly corresponds to TRBD1 (5 bases). This CDR3 is built from 13 residues. The V gene's germline CDR1 is ENHRY and CDR2 SYGVKD. V lost 3 bases and J lost 7, with 12 bases in between. CDR3 loop: CAISDRETSGYTF. CDR3 coding DNA: TGTGCCATCAGTGACAGGGAGACTTCTGGCTACACCTTC.

This sequence joins TRBV7-2 and TRBJ1-6; no reliable D call. The length of the CDR3 is 15 residues. Trimming removed 3 bases at V and 0 bases at J, with 6 bases between. Germline lookup yields CDR1 SGHTA and CDR2 FQGNSA. Written as DNA, the CDR3 is TGTGCCAGCAGCTTCAGAAGCTCCTATAATTCACCCCTCCACTTT. Its translation: CASSFRSSYNSPLHF.

V usage is TRBV28 and J usage is TRBJ2-7; D is undetermined. Germline values: CDR1 MDHEN, CDR2 SYDVKM. CDR3 length: 11 residues. V lost 5 bases to trimming and J lost 4 bases, with 6 bases between them. Here the CDR3 DNA reads TGTGCCAGCAGTCAGTATTACGAGCAGTACTTC. Translation gives CASSQYYEQYF.

The chain recombines TRBV29-1 with TRBJ2-3; weak D call: TRBD2 (5 bases). Trimming cost V 4 bases and J 6 bases, with 14 bases left between them. This CDR3 spans 13 amino acids. Germline lookup yields CDR1 SQVTM and CDR2 ANQGSEA. The CDR3 loop is CSVGTAVADTQYF. CDR3 coding DNA: TGCAGCGTTGGGACTGCTGTAGCGGATACGCAGTATTTT.

The V call is TRBV10-2, the J call TRBJ2-3; D not resolved. There are 12 residues in the CDR3. Germline V gene data show CDR1 as WSHSY and CDR2 as SAAADI. V lost 0 bases and J lost 5, with 3 bases in between. The CDR3 region is CASSESGDTQYF. The CDR3 bases are TGCGCCAGCAGTGAGTCCGGAGATACGCAGTATTTT.

The chain links TRBV30 to TRBJ1-3, with D possibly matching TRBD1 (5 bases). Trimming removed 2 bases at V and 6 bases at J, with 11 bases between. The CDR3 has 13 residues. CDR1 is GTSNPN, CDR2 SVGIG, per germline (reference sequence). The chain's CDR3 is CAWSPGPANTIYF. Written as DNA, the CDR3 is TGTGCCTGGAGTCCGGGACCGGCAAACACCATATATTTT.

V and J are TRBV5-6 and TRBJ2-1; D gene ambiguous. The V end was cut by 0 bases, the J end by 0 bases, with 10 bases between. This CDR3 is 16 amino acids long. Looked up from germline, CDR1 is SGHDT and CDR2 is YYEEEE. CDR3 sequence (DNA): TGTGCCAGCAGCTTGGTGGGCCGGAGCTCCTACAATGAGCAGTTCTTC. It translates to CASSLVGRSSYNEQFF.

The J gene is TRBJ2-1, the V gene TRBV9, with unresolved D. V lost 0 bases, J lost 12 bases, and 16 bases lay in between. CDR1 and CDR2 (germline): SGDLS, YYNGEE. The CDR3 is made up of 14 amino acids. Here the CDR3 reads CASSVDPEQRGQFF. CDR3 coding DNA: TGTGCCAGCAGCGTAGACCCTGAACAGCGTGGGCAGTTCTTC.

Only one count was recorded for this clone. The gene calls are TRBV30 and TRBJ2-7, with 12 bases that match TRBD2. Germline values: CDR1 GTSNPN, CDR2 SVGIG (reference sequence). Germline trimming cut 8 bases from V and 7 bases from J; bases unmatched to any gene: 9. The CDR3 has 13 amino acids. The CDR3 region is CAGLRTSGTEQYF. CDR3 sequence (DNA): TGTGCCGGATTACGGACTAGCGGGACGGAGCAGTACTTC.

This chain connects TRBV5-1 to TRBJ2-1; weak D call: TRBD1 (6 bases). This CDR3 has 12 amino acids. Germline V lookup: CDR1 SGHRS, CDR2 YFSETQ. With 2 bases removed from V and 13 bases from J, the gap between germline ends came to 13 bases. The CDR3 sequence is CASSLQGTEQFF. The DNA for the CDR3 is TGCGCCAGCAGCTTACAGGGAACTGAACAGTTCTTC.

This rearrangement joins TRBV5-3 to TRBJ1-5; possible D gene TRBD1, 5 bases. Being an ORF, TRBV5-3 has a function that is uncertain. V was clipped by 4 bases and J by 5 bases, with 22 bases between them. The CDR3 has 17 amino acids. CDR3 coding DNA: TGTGCCAGAAGCCCCCCCTGGGGCTCGCCTTTAGATCAGCCCCAGCATTTT. Translating it yields CARSPPWGSPLDQPQHF.

This clone was seen only once. The chain carries TRBV19 and TRBJ2-1, with unresolved D. The V gene lost 5 bases and the J gene lost 0 bases, with 8 bases spanning the gap. This CDR3 is built from 14 residues. Germline lookup yields CDR1 LNHDA and CDR2 SQIVND (reference sequence). The CDR3 DNA reads as TGTGCCAGTAGTTCCTGGCCCTCCTACAATGAGCAGTTCTTC. Protein product: CASSSWPSYNEQFF. Complete variable domain (other parts from reference TRBV19 and TRBJ2-1): DGGITQSPKYLFRKEGQNVTLSCEQNLNHDAMYWYRQDPGQGLRLIYYSQIVNDFQKGDIAEGYSVSREKKESFPLTVTSAQKNPTAFYLCASSSWPSYNEQFFGPGTRLTVL.

The chain has TRBV19 and TRBJ1-5, with D hard to call. The germline V and J ends were trimmed by 6 bases and 0 bases, with 12 bases remaining between them. CDR3 length equals 15 residues. Germline CDR1 LNHDA, CDR2 SQIVND (reference sequence). The CDR3: CASRMAGVSNQPQHF. The DNA of the CDR3 is TGTGCCAGTAGGATGGCCGGGGTTAGCAATCAGCCCCAGCATTTT.

The chain employs TRBV7-9 and TRBJ2-1, with unresolved D. The CDR3 is 11 residues long. The germline V and J ends were trimmed by 0 bases and 10 bases, with 4 bases remaining between them. Germline values: CDR1 SEHNR, CDR2 FQNEAQ (reference sequence). The DNA of the CDR3 is TGTGCCAGCAGCTTAGCGACAGAGCAGTTCTTC. It specifies CASSLATEQFF.

The chain uses TRBV5-1 and TRBJ1-6, with 9 bases that match TRBD1. CDR1 SGHRS and CDR2 YFSETQ come from the germline V gene. V gave up 4 bases and J gave up 6 bases; unmatched junction bases: 8. The CDR3 is 16 residues long. The CDR3 sequence: CASSPTGGRGNSPLHF. The CDR3 DNA follows: TGCGCCAGCAGCCCTACAGGGGGCCGGGGTAATTCACCCCTCCACTTT. The full variable domain, in which reference TRBV5-1 and TRBJ1-6 provide the parts outside the CDR3, is KAGVTQTPRYLIKTRGQQVTLSCSPISGHRSVSWYQQTPGQGLQFLFEYFSETQRNKGNFPGRFSGRQFSNSRSEMNVSTLELGDSALYLCASSPTGGRGNSPLHFGNGTRLTVT.

This chain connects TRBV6-6 to TRBJ1-4, with TRBD1 as a possible D gene (6 bases). Germline V gives CDR1 MNHNY, CDR2 SVGAGI (reference sequence). CDR3 length equals 14 residues. V gave up 6 bases and J gave up 1 base, with 9 bases separating them. CDR3 in amino acids: CASSLRGTNEKLFF. CDR3 nucleotides: TGTGCCAGCAGCCTCAGGGGAACTAATGAAAAACTGTTTTTT.

The rearrangement uses TRBV19 and TRBJ2-2; D is unresolved. There are 13 residues in the CDR3. Trimming stripped 5 bases from V and 1 base from J, with 5 bases between. The germline gives CDR1 LNHDA, CDR2 SQIVND (reference sequence). The CDR3 nucleotides read TGTGCCAGTAGTGTGCTGAACACCGGGGAGCTGTTTTTT. It specifies CASSVLNTGELFF.

V usage is TRBV5-4 and J usage is TRBJ2-2; no clear D gene. Germline CDR1 is SGHNT and CDR2 is YYREEE (reference sequence). The CDR3 sequence is 15 residues long. The V and J ends lost 3 bases and 0 bases respectively, with 9 bases between them. Here the CDR3 DNA reads TGTGCCAGCAGCTCGGACGAATCGAACACCGGGGAGCTGTTTTTT. Translating it yields CASSSDESNTGELFF.

V and J are TRBV6-1 and TRBJ2-3, with unresolved D. CDR3 length: 13 amino acids. Trimming removed 4 bases at V and 1 base at J, with 6 bases between. Germline V lookup: CDR1 MNHNS, CDR2 SASEGT. For the CDR3, the DNA is TGTGCCAGCAGTGGTTGGGGCACAGATACGCAGTATTTT. Its protein is CASSGWGTDTQYF.

The rearrangement links TRBV4-1 to TRBJ1-2; 8 bases are shared with TRBD1. The CDR3 extends over 15 amino acids. CDR1 MGHRA and CDR2 YSYEKL come from the germline V gene. Trimming at V came to 0 bases and at J to 1 base, leaving 1 base not matched to a gene. This CDR3 reads CASSQDRGRNYGYTF. Written as DNA, the CDR3 is TGCGCCAGCAGCCAAGACAGGGGGCGTAACTATGGCTACACCTTC.

This clone appeared once. The chain combines TRBV4-1 with TRBJ2-7, with D unclear. V was cut by 1 base and J by 2 bases, with 12 bases left in between. This CDR3 has 15 residues. Germline V gene data show CDR1 as MGHRA and CDR2 as YSYEKL. The CDR3 coding sequence is TGCGCCAGCAGCCAAGCCCCAAGGGTAGCCTACGAGCAGTACTTC. Translated: CASSQAPRVAYEQYF.

The rearrangement joins TRBV14 to TRBJ2-6, with D perhaps TRBD1 or TRBD2 (5 bases each). Trimming removed 1 base at V and 1 base at J, with 17 bases between. The CDR3 loop spans 19 amino acids. Germline CDR1 SGHDN, CDR2 FVKESK. The CDR3 bases are TGTGCCAGCAGCCAAGCCGCGAGGGGTGCCCCATCTGGGGCCAACGTCCTGACTTTC. Translating gives CASSQAARGAPSGANVLTF.

The CDR3 region is CSVDPQGAGGYTF. In nucleotides, the CDR3 is TGCAGCGTTGATCCCCAGGGGGCAGGTGGCTACACCTTC. The chain links TRBV29-1 to TRBJ1-2; 8 positions match TRBD1. Germline V gene data show CDR1 as SQVTM and CDR2 as ANQGSEA. V gave up 3 bases and J gave up 7 bases; unmatched junction bases: 7. The CDR3 has 13 residues.

This clone was seen only a few times. V usage is TRBV6-1 and J usage is TRBJ1-5, with 9 bases that match TRBD1. The CDR3 covers 14 residues. Germline trimming cut 6 bases from V and 4 bases from J; bases unmatched to any gene: 4. Germline loops: CDR1 MNHNS, CDR2 SASEGT. The CDR3 loop reads CASRRTGVNQPQHF. The CDR3 coding sequence is TGTGCCAGCAGAAGGACAGGGGTGAATCAGCCCCAGCATTTT.

This chain uses TRBV29-1 with TRBJ1-1; 7 nucleotides align to TRBD1. Germline trimming cut 4 bases from V and 7 bases from J; bases unmatched to any gene: 3. Per the germline V gene, CDR1 is SQVTM and CDR2 is ANQGSEA. This CDR3 contains 11 residues. The CDR3: CSVGQGREAFF. CDR3 coding DNA: TGCAGCGTTGGACAGGGTCGTGAAGCTTTCTTT.

The CDR3: CSATGTGGSEQYF. As DNA, the CDR3 is TGCAGCGCGACCGGGACAGGGGGGAGCGAGCAGTACTTC. V is TRBV29-1 and J is TRBJ2-7, with 11 bases lining up with TRBD1. The CDR3 has 13 amino acids. Germline V CDR1 and CDR2: SQVTM, ANQGSEA. V lost 7 bases, J lost 6 bases, and 8 bases stayed unmatched.

The chain is built from TRBV2 and TRBJ1-5; D is ambiguous. Trimming removed 11 bases from V and 3 bases from J, with 17 bases in between. Germline CDR1 and CDR2: SNHLY and FYNNEI. There are 14 residues in the CDR3. The DNA of the CDR3 is TGTGCCTGCTCGAGGGCGGGATACAATCAGCCCCAGCATTTT. It specifies CACSRAGYNQPQHF.

The chain has TRBV28 and TRBJ1-1; D gene uncertain. V was trimmed by 5 bases and J by 9 bases, leaving 16 bases between them. This CDR3 is 13 amino acids long. Germline CDR1 MDHEN, CDR2 SYDVKM. The CDR3 loop is CASSTKPKDQAFF. CDR3 coding DNA: TGTGCCAGCAGTACGAAACCCAAGGATCAAGCTTTCTTT.